This TCR beta chain appears in the sequencing data of a study of blood T cell repertoires in COVID-19. Study-wide context: Researchers got acute and convalescent COVID-19 samples from the United States, Italy and Spain.

As originally analysed: Reference gene primer amplification gave nucleated cell count estimates. Assay: immunoSEQ multiplex PCR; the TCRdb copy retains only in-frame clones and omits some. V and J calls and clone size are copied from that table; D and trimming were computed from the DNA. Of over 200,000 clones in the sample, approximately 91% were seen once. One Seattle source followed patients from active infection through their disease course. The junction had 20 bases not matched to a gene; V was cut back by 0 bases and J by 8 bases. This CDR3 has 19 amino acids. Germline V gives CDR1 LGHNT, CDR2 FRNRAP.

The sequence derives from a person aged 18-35 years with COVID-19, enrolled during active disease. J is TRBJ1-2 and V is TRBV12-5; 8 bases match TRBD1. The specimen sequenced was peripheral blood. In DNA, the CDR3 is TGTGCTAGTGGTTTGGTCCATCCGGGACAGGCCCATCCCCAGGGGGGCTACACCTTC. The encoded protein is CASGLVHPGQAHPQGGYTF.